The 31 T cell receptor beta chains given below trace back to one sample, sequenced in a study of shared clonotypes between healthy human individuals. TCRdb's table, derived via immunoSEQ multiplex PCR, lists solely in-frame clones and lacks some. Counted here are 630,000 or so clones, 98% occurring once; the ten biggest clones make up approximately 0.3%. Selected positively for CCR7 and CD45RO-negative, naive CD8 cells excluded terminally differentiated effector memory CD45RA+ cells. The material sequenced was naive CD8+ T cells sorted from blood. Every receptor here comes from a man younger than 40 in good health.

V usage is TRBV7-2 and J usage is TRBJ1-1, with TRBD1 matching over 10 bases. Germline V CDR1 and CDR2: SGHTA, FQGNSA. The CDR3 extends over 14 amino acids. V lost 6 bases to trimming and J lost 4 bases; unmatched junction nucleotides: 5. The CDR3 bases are TGTGCCAGCAGGTCGACAGGGGGCCCCACTGAAGCTTTCTTT. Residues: CASRSTGGPTEAFF.

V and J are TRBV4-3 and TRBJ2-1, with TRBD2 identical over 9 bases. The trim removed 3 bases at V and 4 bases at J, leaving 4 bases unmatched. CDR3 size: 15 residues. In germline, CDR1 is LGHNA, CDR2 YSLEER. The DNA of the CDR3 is TGCGCCAGCAGCCACGGGACTAGCCAATACAATGAGCAGTTCTTC. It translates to CASSHGTSQYNEQFF.

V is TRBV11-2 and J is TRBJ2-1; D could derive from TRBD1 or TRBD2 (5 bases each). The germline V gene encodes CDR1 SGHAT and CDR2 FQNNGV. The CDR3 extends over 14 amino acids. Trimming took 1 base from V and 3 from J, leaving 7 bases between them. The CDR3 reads CASSLGGGYNEQFF. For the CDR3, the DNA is TGTGCCAGCAGCTTAGGTGGGGGCTACAATGAGCAGTTCTTC.

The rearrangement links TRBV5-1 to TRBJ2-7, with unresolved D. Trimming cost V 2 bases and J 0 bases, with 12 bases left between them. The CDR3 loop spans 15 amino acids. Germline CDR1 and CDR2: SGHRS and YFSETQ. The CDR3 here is CASSLNARSSYEQYF. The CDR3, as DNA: TGCGCCAGCAGCTTAAACGCCAGGAGCTCCTACGAGCAGTACTTC. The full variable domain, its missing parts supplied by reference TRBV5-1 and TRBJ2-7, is KAGVTQTPRYLIKTRGQQVTLSCSPISGHRSVSWYQQTPGQGLQFLFEYFSETQRNKGNFPGRFSGRQFSNSRSEMNVSTLELGDSALYLCASSLNARSSYEQYFGPGTRLTVT.

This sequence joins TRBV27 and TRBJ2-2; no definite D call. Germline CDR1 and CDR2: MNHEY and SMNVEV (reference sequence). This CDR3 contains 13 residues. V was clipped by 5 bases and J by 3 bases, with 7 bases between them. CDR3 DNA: TGTGCCAGCAGTAACAGCTACACCGGGGAGCTGTTTTTT. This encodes CASSNSYTGELFF.

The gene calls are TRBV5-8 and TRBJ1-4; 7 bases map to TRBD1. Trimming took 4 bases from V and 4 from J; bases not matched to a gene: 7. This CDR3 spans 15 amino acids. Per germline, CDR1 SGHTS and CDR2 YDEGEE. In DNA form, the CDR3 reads TGTGCCAGCAGCCGGGGGACAGCTAATAATGAAAAACTGTTTTTT. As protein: CASSRGTANNEKLFF.

CDR3 sequence reads: CASTLMSSTDTQYF. The DNA for the CDR3 is TGTGCCAGCACACTAATGTCTAGCACAGATACGCAGTATTTT. This chain joins TRBV28 and TRBJ2-3, with D uncertain. This CDR3 contains 14 residues. Trimming removed 7 bases at V and 0 bases at J, with 11 bases between. Germline V CDR1 and CDR2: MDHEN, SYDVKM. The full variable domain, its missing parts supplied by reference TRBV28 and TRBJ2-3, is DVKVTQSSRYLVKRTGEKVFLECVQDMDHENMFWYRQDPGLGLRLIYFSYDVKMKEKGDIPEGYSVSREKKERFSLILESASTNQTSMYLCASTLMSSTDTQYFGPGTRLTVL.

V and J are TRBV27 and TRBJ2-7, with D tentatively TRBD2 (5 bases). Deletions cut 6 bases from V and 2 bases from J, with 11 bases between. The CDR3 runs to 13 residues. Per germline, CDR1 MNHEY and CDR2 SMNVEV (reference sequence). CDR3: CASRPAVPYEQYF. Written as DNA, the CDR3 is TGTGCCAGCAGACCAGCGGTCCCCTACGAGCAGTACTTC.

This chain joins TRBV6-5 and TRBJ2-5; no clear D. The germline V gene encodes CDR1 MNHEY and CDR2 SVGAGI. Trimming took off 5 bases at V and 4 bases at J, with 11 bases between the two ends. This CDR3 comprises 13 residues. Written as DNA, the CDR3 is TGTGCCAGCAGTGTTTATATACGAGAGACCCAGTACTTC. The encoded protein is CASSVYIRETQYF.

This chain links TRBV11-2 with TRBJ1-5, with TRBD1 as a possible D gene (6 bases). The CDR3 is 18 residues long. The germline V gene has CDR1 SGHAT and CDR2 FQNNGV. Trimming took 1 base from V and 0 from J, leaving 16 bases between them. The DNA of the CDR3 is TGTGCCAGCAGCTTAGGGGAACAGGGTCGGTATAGCAATCAGCCCCAGCATTTT. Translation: CASSLGEQGRYSNQPQHF.

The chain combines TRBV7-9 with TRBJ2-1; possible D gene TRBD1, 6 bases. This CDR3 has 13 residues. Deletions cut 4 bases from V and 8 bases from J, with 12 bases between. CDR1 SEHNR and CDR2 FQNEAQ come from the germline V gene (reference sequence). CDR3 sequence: CASSSGQTHEQFF. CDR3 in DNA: TGTGCCAGCAGCTCGGGACAAACCCATGAGCAGTTCTTC.

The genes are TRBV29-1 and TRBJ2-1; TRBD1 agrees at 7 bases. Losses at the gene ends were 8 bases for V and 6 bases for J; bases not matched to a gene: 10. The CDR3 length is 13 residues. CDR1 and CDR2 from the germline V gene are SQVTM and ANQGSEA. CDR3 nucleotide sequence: TGCAGCTACCTGACAGGGAATAGCAATGAGCAGTTCTTC. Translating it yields CSYLTGNSNEQFF.

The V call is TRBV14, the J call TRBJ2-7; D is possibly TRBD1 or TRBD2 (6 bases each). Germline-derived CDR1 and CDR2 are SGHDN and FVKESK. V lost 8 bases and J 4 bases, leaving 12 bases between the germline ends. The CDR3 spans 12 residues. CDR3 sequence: CASGGTPYEQYF. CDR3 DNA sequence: TGTGCCAGCGGGGGGACACCGTACGAGCAGTACTTC.

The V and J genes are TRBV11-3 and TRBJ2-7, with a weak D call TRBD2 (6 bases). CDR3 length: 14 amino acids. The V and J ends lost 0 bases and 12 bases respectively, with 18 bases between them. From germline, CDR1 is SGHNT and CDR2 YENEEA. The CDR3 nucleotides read TGTGCCAGCAGCTTAGATCCTGCGGGGACGCTCCCGTACTTC. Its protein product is CASSLDPAGTLPYF.

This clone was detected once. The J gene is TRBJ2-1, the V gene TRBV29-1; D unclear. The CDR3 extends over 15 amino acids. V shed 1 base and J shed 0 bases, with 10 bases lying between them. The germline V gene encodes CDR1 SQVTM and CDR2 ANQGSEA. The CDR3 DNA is TGCAGCGTTGAAGGGAGCCCAAGCTCCTACAATGAGCAGTTCTTC. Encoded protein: CSVEGSPSSYNEQFF.

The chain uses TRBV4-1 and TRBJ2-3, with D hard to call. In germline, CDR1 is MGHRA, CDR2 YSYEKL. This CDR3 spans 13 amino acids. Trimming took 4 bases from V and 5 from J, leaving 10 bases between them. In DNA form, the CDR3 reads TGCGCCAGCAGCCTAGTCCCGGAAGATACGCAGTATTTT. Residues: CASSLVPEDTQYF.

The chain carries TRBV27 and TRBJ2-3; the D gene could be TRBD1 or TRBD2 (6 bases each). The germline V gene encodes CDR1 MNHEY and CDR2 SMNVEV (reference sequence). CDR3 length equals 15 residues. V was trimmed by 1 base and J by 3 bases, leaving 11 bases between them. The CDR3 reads CASSLLLGGTDTQYF. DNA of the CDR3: TGTGCCAGCAGTTTATTATTAGGGGGGACAGATACGCAGTATTTT.

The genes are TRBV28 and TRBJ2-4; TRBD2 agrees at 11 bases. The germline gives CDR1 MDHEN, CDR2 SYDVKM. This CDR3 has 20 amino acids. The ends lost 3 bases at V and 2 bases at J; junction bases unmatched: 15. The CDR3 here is CASSFGGLAGGLRTKNIQYF. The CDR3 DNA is TGTGCCAGCAGTTTTGGGGGTCTAGCGGGAGGATTGAGGACCAAAAACATTCAGTACTTC.

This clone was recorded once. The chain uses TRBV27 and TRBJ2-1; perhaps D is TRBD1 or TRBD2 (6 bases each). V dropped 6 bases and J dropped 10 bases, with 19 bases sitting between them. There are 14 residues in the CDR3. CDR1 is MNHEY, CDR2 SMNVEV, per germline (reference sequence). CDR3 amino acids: CASRRLGGSNEQFF. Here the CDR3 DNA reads TGTGCCAGCAGGCGGTTAGGGGGGAGCAACGAGCAGTTCTTC.

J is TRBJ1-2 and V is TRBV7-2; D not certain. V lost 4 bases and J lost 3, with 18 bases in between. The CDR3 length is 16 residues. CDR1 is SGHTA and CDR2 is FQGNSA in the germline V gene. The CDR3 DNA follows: TGTGCCAGCAGCTCCGCTTTGGGCTCCTGGGACTATGGCTACACCTTC. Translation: CASSSALGSWDYGYTF.

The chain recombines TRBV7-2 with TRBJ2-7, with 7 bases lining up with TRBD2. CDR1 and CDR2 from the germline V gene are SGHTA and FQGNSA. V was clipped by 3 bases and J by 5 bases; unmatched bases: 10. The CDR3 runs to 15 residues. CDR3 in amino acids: CASSFSRSGTNEQYF. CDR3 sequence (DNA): TGTGCCAGCAGCTTCTCTCGGAGCGGGACTAACGAGCAGTACTTC.

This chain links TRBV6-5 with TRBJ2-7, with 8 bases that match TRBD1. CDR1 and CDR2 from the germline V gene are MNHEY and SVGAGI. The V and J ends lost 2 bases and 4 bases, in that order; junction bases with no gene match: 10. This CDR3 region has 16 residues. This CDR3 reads CASSYTGTGPPYEQYF. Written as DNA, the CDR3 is TGTGCCAGCAGTTACACAGGGACAGGACCCCCGTACGAGCAGTACTTC.

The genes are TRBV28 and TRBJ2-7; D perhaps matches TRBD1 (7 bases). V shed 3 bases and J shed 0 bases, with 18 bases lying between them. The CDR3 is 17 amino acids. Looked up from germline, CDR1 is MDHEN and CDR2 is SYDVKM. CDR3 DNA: TGTGCCAGCAGTTTCGGCCTCAGGGGGGATAGCTCCTACGAGCAGTACTTC. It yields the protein CASSFGLRGDSSYEQYF.

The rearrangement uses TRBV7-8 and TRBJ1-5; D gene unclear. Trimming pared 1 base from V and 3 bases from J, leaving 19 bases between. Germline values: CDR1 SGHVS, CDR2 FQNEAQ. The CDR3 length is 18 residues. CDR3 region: CASSLVASGLFANQPQHF. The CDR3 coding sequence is TGTGCCAGCAGCTTAGTGGCCAGTGGCCTTTTTGCCAATCAGCCCCAGCATTTT.

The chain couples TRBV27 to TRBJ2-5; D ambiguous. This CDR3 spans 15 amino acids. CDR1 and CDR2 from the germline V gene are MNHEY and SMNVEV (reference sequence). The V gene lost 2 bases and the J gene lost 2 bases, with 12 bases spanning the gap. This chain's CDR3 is CASSLLGLGQETQYF. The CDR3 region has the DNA TGTGCCAGCAGTTTACTAGGTCTGGGGCAAGAGACCCAGTACTTC.

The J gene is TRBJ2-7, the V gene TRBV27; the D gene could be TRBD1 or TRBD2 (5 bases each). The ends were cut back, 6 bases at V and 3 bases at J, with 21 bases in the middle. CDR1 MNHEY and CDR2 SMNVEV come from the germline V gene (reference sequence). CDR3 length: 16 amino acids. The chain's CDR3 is CASSLVAPLRGYEQYF. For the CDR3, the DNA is TGTGCCAGCAGCCTCGTTGCCCCGTTGAGGGGCTACGAGCAGTACTTC.

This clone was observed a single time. As DNA, the CDR3 is TGTGCCAGCGGTTCGGCGGGATACAATGAGCAGTTCTTC. The encoded protein is CASGSAGYNEQFF. The rearrangement joins TRBV27 to TRBJ2-1; possibly TRBD2 for D (6 bases). The CDR3 spans 13 residues. CDR1 is MNHEY and CDR2 is SMNVEV in the germline V gene (reference sequence). V lost 8 bases and J lost 4, with 12 bases in between.

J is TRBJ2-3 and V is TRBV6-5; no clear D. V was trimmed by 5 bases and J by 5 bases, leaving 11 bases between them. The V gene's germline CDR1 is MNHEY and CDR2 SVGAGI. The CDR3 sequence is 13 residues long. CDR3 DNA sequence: TGTGCCAGCAGTCCGACTTGGGTAGATACGCAGTATTTT. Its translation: CASSPTWVDTQYF.

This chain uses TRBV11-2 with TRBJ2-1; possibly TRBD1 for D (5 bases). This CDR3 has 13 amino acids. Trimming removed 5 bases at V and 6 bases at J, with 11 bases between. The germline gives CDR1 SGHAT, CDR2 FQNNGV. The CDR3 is CASSPQGINEQFF. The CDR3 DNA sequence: TGTGCCAGCAGCCCGCAGGGCATCAATGAGCAGTTCTTC.

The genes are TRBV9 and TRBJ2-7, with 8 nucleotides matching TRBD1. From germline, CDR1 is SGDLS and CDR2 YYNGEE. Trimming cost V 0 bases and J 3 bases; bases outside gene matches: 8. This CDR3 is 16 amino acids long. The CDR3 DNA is TGTGCCAGCAGCGTAGACCGTGGACAGGGCTACTACGAGCAGTACTTC. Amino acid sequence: CASSVDRGQGYYEQYF.

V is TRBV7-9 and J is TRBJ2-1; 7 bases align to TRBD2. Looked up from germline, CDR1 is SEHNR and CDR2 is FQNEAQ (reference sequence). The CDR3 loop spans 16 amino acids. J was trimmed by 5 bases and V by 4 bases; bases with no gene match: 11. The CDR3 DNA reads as TGTGCCAGCAGCTGGAGCGGCGGGAGAAGTGACAATGAGCAGTTCTTC. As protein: CASSWSGGRSDNEQFF.